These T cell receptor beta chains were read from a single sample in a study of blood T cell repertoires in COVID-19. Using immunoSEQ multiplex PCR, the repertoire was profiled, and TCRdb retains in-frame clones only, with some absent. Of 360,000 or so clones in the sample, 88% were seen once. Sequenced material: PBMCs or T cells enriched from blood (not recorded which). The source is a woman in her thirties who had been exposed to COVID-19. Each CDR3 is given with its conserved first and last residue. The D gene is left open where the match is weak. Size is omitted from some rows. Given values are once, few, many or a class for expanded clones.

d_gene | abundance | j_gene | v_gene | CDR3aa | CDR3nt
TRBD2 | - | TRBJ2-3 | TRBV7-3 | CASSLKSGTSGNLADTQYF | TGTGCCAGCAGCTTAAAAAGTGGGACTAGCGGGAACCTAGCAGATACGCAGTATTTT
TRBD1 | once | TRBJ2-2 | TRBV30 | CAWPGQANTGELFF | TGTGCCTGGCCGGGACAGGCGAACACCGGGGAGCTGTTTTTT
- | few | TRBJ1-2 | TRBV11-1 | CASSLAGANYGYTF | TGTGCCAGCAGCTTAGCAGGGGCCAACTATGGCTACACCTTC
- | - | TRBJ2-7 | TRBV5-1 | CASSFEGPSYEQYF | TGCGCCAGCAGCTTCGAGGGCCCCTCCTACGAGCAGTACTTC
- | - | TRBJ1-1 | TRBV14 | CASSQGGPNTEAFF | TGTGCCAGCAGCCAAGGCGGTCCGAACACTGAAGCTTTCTTT
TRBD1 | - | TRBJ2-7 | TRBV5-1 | CASSSLGTGSYEQYF | TGCGCCAGCAGCTCTCTTGGGACAGGGTCCTACGAGCAGTACTTC
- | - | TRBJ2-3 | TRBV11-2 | CASSLEGFGSSDTQYF | TGTGCCAGCAGCTTGGAAGGATTCGGTAGCTCAGATACGCAGTATTTT
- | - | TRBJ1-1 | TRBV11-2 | CASSLGTANTEAFF | TGTGCCAGCAGCTTAGGGACAGCTAACACTGAAGCTTTCTTT
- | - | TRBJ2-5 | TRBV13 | CASSFEEASQETQYF | TGTGCCAGCAGCTTTGAAGAGGCGTCCCAAGAGACCCAGTACTTC
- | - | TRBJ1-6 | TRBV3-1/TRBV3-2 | CASSHGDNSPLHF | TGTGCCAGCAGCCACGGGGATAATTCACCCCTCCACTTT
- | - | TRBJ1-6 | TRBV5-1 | CASSLVSGLSNSPLHF | TGCGCCAGCAGCCTGGTGTCAGGGCTCTCTAATTCACCCCTCCACTTT
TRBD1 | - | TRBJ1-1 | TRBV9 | CASSAQGGLTEAFF | TGTGCCAGCAGCGCACAGGGGGGCCTAACTGAAGCTTTCTTT
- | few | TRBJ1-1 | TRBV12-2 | CASRSDRARVEAFF | TGTGCAAGTCGCTCAGACAGAGCTAGGGTTGAAGCTTTCTTT
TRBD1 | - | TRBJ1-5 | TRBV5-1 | CASSDGTGGEGQPQHF | TGCGCCAGCAGCGACGGGACAGGGGGCGAGGGTCAGCCCCAGCATTTT
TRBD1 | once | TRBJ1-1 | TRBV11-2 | CASSLEKTGGRGAFF | TGTGCCAGCAGCTTAGAGAAGACAGGGGGAAGGGGAGCTTTCTTT
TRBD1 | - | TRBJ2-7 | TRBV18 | CASSLTRDRGYYEQYF | TGTGCCAGCTCTCTCACCCGGGACAGGGGATACTACGAGCAGTACTTC
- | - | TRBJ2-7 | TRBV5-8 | CARPQSPFKDRRSYEQYF | TGTGCCAGACCCCAGAGTCCCTTTAAGGACAGACGTTCCTACGAGCAGTACTTC
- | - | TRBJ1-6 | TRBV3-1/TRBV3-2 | CASSQETGQNSPLHF | TGTGCCAGCAGCCAAGAAACAGGGCAAAATTCACCCCTCCACTTT
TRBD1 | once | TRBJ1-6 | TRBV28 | CASSLEDRLSPLHF | TGTGCCAGCAGTTTGGAGGACAGGCTCTCACCCCTCCACTTT
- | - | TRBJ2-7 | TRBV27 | CASSYRVGYEQYF | TGTGCCAGCAGTTACAGGGTCGGCTACGAGCAGTACTTC
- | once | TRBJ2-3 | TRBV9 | CASSVAGGRDTDTQYF | TGTGCCAGCAGCGTAGCCGGAGGTCGAGACACAGATACGCAGTATTTT
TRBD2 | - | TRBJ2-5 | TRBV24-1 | CATSDRGGDRRETQYF | TGTGCCACCAGCGATCGGGGGGGGGACCGCCGGGAGACCCAGTACTTC
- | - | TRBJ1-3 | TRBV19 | CASSRESGNTIYF | TGTGCCAGTAGTAGGGAGTCTGGAAACACCATATATTTT
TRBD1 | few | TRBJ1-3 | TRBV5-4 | CASSLGQGKNTIYF | TGTGCCAGCAGCTTGGGACAGGGGAAAAACACCATATATTTT
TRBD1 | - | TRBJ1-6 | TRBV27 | CASSFQGAYNSPLHF | TGTGCCAGCAGTTTTCAGGGGGCCTATAATTCACCCCTCCACTTT
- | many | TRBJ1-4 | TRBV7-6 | CASSLAGSSGREKLFF | TGTGCCAGCAGCTTAGCGGGTTCCAGCGGGAGGGAAAAACTGTTTTTT
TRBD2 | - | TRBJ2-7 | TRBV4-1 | CASSQGLAGVGYEQYF | TGCGCCAGCAGCCAGGGACTAGCGGGAGTAGGCTACGAGCAGTACTTC
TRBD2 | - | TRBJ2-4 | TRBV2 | CASREGLVGDIQYF | TGTGCCAGCAGGGAGGGACTAGTCGGGGACATTCAGTACTTC
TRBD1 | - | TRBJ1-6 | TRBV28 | CASRTGSSYNSPLHF | TGTGCCAGCAGGACAGGGAGCTCCTATAATTCACCCCTCCACTTT
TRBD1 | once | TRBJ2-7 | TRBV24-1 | CATSDPPGTGNSYEQYF | TGTGCCACCAGTGATCCACCCGGGACAGGGAATTCCTACGAGCAGTACTTC
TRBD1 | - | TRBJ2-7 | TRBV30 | CAWSRTGGYEQYF | TGTGCCTGGAGTAGGACAGGGGGGTACGAGCAGTACTTC
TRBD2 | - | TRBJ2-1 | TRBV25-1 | CASSEVPSGRLIEQFF | TGTGCCAGCAGTGAAGTTCCTAGCGGGAGATTGATTGAGCAGTTCTTC
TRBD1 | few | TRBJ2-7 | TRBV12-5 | CASGGLQGTYF | TGTGCTAGTGGGGGATTACAGGGGACGTACTTC
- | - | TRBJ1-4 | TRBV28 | CASSPRDGGNEKLFF | TGTGCCAGCAGTCCCAGGGATGGTGGAAATGAAAAACTGTTTTTT
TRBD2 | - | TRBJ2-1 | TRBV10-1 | CASSPEAGLASYNEQFF | TGCGCCAGCAGTCCTGAGGCCGGACTAGCTTCCTACAATGAGCAGTTCTTC
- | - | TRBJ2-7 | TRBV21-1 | CASSKALTGGPYEQYF | TGTGCCAGCAGCAAAGCGCTCACGGGGGGGCCCTACGAGCAGTACTTC
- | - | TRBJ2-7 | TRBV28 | CASSLTGRSYEQYF | TGTGCCAGCAGTTTAACAGGCAGATCCTACGAGCAGTACTTC
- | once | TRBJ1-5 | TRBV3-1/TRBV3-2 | CASSPQGRNQPQHF | TGTGCCAGCAGCCCCCAGGGTCGCAATCAGCCCCAGCATTTT
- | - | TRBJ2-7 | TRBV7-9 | CASSPGIHGSYEQYF | TGTGCCAGCAGCCCGGGGATTCATGGGTCCTACGAGCAGTACTTC
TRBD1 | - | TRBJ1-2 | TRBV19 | CASSTTGTGGGYGYTF | TGTGCCAGTAGTACGACCGGGACAGGGGGAGGCTATGGCTACACCTTC
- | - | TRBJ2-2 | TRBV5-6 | CASSLVVGDTGELFF | TGTGCCAGCAGCTTGGTGGTAGGGGATACCGGGGAGCTGTTTTTT
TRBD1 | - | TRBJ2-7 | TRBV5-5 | CASSLGQGSTYEQYF | TGTGCCAGCAGCTTAGGACAGGGCTCAACCTACGAGCAGTACTTC
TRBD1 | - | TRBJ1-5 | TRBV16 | CASSQSGTGPLRGNQPQHF | TGTGCCAGCAGCCAATCAGGGACAGGGCCCCTTAGGGGCAATCAGCCCCAGCATTTT
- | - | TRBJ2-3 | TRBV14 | CASSQTGGPDTQYF | TGTGCCAGCAGCCAGACGGGGGGCCCAGATACGCAGTATTTT
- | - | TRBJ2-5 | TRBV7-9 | CASSLWDIQETQYF | TGTGCCAGCAGCTTATGGGACATCCAAGAGACCCAGTACTTC
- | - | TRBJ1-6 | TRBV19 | CASSLPTGNSPLHF | TGTGCCAGTAGTCTACCGACAGGCAATTCACCCCTCCACTTT
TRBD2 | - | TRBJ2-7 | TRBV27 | CASSPTGLVSYEQYF | TGTGCCAGCAGCCCCACGGGACTAGTTTCCTACGAGCAGTACTTC
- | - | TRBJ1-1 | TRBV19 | CASTAFGGDTEAFF | TGTGCCAGTACCGCGTTCGGAGGGGACACTGAAGCTTTCTTT
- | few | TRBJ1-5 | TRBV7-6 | CASSLGSDSNQPQHF | TGTGCCAGCAGCTTAGGATCAGATAGCAATCAGCCCCAGCATTTT
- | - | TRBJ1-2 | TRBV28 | CASSNRLGGYTF | TGTGCCAGCAGTAACCGTCTCGGTGGCTACACCTTC
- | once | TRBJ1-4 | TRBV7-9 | CASSHIKEGTNEKLFF | TGTGCCAGCAGCCACATTAAGGAGGGGACTAATGAAAAACTGTTTTTT
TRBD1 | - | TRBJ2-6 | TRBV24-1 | CATSAPRDRSSGANVLTF | TGTGCCACCAGTGCTCCACGGGACAGGAGCTCTGGGGCCAACGTCCTGACTTTC
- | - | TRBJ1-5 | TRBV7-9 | CASSLAAGGGNQPQHF | TGTGCCAGCAGCTTAGCGGCAGGAGGGGGCAATCAGCCCCAGCATTTT
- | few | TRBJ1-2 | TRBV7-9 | CASSSQGYGYTF | TGTGCCAGCAGCTCTCAGGGCTATGGCTACACCTTC
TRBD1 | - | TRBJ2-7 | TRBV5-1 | CASSWTGDSYEQYF | TGCGCCAGCAGCTGGACAGGGGACTCCTACGAGCAGTACTTC
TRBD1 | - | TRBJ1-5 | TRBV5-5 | CASSLLTGGQPQHF | TGTGCCAGCAGCTTGCTAACAGGGGGCCAGCCCCAGCATTTT
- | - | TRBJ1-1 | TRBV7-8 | CASSFRSGPGSTEAFF | TGTGCCAGCAGCTTCCGATCAGGACCGGGGAGCACTGAAGCTTTCTTT
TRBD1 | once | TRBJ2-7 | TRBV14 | CASSPFGTGRAYEQYF | TGTGCCAGCAGCCCCTTTGGGACAGGGCGCGCCTACGAGCAGTACTTC
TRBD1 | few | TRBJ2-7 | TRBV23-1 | CASSQSLAGGRSYEQYF | TGCGCCAGCAGTCAATCATTAGCAGGGGGAAGGTCCTACGAGCAGTACTTC